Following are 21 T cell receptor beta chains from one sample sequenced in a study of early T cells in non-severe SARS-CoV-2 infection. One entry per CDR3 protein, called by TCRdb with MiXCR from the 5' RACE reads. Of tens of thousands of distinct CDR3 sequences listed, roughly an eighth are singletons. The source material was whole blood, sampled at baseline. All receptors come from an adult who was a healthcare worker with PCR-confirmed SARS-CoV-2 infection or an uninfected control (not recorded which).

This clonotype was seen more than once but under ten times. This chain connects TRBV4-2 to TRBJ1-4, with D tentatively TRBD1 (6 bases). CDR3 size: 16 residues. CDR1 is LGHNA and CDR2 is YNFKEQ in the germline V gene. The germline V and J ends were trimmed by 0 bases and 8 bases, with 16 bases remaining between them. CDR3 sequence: CASSQDSAGAGEKLFF. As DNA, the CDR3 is TGTGCCAGCAGCCAAGATAGTGCGGGGGCCGGCGAAAAACTGTTTTTT.

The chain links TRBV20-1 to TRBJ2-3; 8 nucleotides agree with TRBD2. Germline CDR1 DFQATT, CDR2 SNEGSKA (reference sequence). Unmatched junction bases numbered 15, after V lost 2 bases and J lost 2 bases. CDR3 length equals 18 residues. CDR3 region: CSARPSDGKLADTDTQYF. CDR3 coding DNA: TGCAGTGCTAGACCCTCCGACGGGAAACTAGCGGACACAGATACGCAGTATTTT.

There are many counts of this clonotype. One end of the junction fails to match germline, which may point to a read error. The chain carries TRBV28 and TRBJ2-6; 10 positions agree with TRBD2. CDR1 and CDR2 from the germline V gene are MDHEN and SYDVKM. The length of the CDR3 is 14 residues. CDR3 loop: CAVAGGTGANVLTF. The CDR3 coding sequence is TGCGCTGTAGCGGGGGGTACTGGGGCCAACGTCCTGACTTTC.

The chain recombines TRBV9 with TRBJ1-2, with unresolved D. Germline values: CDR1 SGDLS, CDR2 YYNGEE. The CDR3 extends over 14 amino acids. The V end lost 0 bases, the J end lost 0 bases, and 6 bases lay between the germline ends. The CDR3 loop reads CASSVEPANYGYTF. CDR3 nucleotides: TGTGCCAGCAGCGTAGAGCCGGCTAACTATGGCTACACCTTC.

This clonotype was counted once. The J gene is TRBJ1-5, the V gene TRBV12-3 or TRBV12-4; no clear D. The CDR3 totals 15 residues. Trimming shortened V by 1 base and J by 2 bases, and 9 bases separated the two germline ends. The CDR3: CASSLVSLGNQPQHF. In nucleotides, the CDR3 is TGTGCCAGCAGTTTAGTGTCCTTAGGCAATCAGCCCCAGCATTTT.

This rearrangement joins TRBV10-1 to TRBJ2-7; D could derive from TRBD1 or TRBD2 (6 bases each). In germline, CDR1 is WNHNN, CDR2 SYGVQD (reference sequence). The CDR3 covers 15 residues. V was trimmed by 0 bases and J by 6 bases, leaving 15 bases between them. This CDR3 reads CASSESGGPRREQYF. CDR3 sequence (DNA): TGCGCCAGCAGTGAGTCGGGGGGCCCGCGGCGCGAGCAGTACTTC.

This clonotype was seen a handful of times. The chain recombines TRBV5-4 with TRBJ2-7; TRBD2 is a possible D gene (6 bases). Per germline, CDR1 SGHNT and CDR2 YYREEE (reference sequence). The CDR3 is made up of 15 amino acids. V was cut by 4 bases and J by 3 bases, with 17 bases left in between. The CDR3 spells CASSHWGLEDYEQYF. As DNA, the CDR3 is TGTGCCAGCAGCCATTGGGGACTCGAAGACTACGAGCAGTACTTC.

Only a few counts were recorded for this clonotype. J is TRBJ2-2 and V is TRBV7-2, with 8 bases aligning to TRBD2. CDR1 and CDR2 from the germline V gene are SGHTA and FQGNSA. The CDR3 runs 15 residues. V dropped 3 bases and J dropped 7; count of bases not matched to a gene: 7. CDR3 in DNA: TGTGCCAGCAGCTTCGACGGGGGGGCAGGCGGGGAGCTGTTTTTT. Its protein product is CASSFDGGAGGELFF.

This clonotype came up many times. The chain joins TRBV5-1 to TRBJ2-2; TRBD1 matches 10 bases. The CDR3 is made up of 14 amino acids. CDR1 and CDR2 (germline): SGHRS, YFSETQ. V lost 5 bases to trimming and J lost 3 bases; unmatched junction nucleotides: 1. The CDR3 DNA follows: TGCGCCAGCAGGACAGGGGGCGACACCGGGGAGCTGTTTTTT. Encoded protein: CASRTGGDTGELFF.

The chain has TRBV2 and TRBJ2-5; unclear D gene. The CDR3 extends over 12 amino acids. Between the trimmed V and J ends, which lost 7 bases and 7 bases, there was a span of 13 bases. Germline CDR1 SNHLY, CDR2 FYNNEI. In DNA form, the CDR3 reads TGTGCCAGCACGGGTGATGACCCGACCCAGTACTTC. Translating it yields CASTGDDPTQYF.

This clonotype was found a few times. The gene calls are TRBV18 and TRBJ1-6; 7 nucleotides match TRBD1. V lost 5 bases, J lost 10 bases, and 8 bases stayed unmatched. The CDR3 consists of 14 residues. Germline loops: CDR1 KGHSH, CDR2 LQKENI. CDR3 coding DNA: TGTGCCAGCTCAACGACAGGGAAGGACTCACCCCTCCACTTT. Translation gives CASSTTGKDSPLHF.

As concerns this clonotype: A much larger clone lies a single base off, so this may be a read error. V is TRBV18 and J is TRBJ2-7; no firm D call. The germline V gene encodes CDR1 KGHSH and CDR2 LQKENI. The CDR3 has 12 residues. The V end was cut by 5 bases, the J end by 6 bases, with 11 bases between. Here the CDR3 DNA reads TGTGCCAGCTCAACCGGTCGAGGCGAGCAGTACTTC. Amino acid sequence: CASSTGRGEQYF.

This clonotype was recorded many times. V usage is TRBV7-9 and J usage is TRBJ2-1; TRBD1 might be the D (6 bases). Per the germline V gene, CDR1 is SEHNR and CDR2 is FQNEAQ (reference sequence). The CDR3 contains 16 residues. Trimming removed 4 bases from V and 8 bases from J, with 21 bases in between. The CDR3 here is CASSSTPRGQRDEQFF. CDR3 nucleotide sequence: TGTGCCAGCAGCTCCACCCCCCGCGGACAGAGGGATGAGCAGTTCTTC.

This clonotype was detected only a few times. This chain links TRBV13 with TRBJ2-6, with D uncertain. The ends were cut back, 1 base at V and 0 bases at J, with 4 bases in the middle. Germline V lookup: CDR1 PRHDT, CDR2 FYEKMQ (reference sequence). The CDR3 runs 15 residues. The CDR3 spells CASSLVGSGANVLTF. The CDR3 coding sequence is TGTGCCAGCAGCTTAGTAGGCTCTGGGGCCAACGTCCTGACTTTC.

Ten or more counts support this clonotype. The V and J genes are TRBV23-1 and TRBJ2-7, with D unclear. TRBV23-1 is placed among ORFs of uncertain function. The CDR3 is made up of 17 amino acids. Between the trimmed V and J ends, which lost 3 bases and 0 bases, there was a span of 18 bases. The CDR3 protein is CASSHSQGPKSSYEQYF. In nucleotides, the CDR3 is TGCGCCAGCAGTCACTCCCAAGGACCCAAGAGCTCCTACGAGCAGTACTTC.

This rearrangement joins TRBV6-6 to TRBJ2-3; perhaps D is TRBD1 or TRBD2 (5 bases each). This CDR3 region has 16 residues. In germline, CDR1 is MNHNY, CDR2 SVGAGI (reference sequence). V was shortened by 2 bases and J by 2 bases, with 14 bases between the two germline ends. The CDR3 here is CASSYTGARDTDTQYF. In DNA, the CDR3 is TGTGCCAGCAGTTACACAGGCGCCCGGGACACAGATACGCAGTATTTT.

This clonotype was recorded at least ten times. For the CDR3, the DNA is TGTGCCAGCAGCTTAGAGCCGGGGGCAAGCGAGCAGTACTTC. This gives the protein CASSLEPGASEQYF. The chain combines TRBV11-1 with TRBJ2-7, with D tentatively TRBD1 or TRBD2 (6 bases each). This CDR3 contains 14 residues. V was pared by 1 base and J by 6 bases, with 13 bases between. Germline V CDR1 and CDR2: SGHAT, FQDESV (reference sequence).

This CDR3 is CASSSPSTRGPQHF. For the CDR3, the DNA is TGTGCCAGCAGTTCACCCTCCACCCGGGGGCCCCAGCATTTT. The chain combines TRBV6-2 or TRBV6-3 with TRBJ1-5; the D is unclear. V dropped 4 bases and J dropped 9 bases, with 16 bases sitting between them. This CDR3 has 14 residues. The germline gives CDR1 MNHEY, CDR2 SVGEGT.

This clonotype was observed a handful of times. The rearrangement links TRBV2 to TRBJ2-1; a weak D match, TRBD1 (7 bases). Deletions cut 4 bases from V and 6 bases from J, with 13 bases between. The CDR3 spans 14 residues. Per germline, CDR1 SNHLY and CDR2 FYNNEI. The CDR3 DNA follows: TGTGCCAGCAGTGTAAACAGGGGAGGCAATGAGCAGTTCTTC. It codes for CASSVNRGGNEQFF. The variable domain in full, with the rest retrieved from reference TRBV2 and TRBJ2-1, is EPEVTQTPSHQVTQMGQEVILRCVPISNHLYFYWYRQILGQKVEFLVSFYNNEISEKSEIFDDQFSVERPDGSNFTLKIRSTKLEDSAMYFCASSVNRGGNEQFFGPGTRLTVL.

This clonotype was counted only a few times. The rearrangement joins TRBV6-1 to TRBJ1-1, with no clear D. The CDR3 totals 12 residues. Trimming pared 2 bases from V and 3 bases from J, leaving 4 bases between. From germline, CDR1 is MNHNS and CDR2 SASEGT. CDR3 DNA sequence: TGTGCCAGCAGTGAAAGTTACACTGAAGCTTTCTTT. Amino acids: CASSESYTEAFF.

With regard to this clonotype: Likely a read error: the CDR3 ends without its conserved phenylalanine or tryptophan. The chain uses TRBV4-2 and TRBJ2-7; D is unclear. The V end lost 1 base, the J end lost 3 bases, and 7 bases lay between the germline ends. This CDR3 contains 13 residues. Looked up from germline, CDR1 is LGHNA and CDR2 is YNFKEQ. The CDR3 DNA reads TGTGCCAGCAGCCAAGCCCTCAACTACGAGCAGTACTAC. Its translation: CASSQALNYEQYY.